The entry below describes one T cell receptor beta chain. This clone came up once. Its target antigen remains unknown. Qualities for individual bases were not recorded, and no much larger clone is one base off. The immunoSEQ Assay, a bias-controlled multiplex PCR, was used to amplify TCRbeta CDR3 regions from genomic DNA. In the original analysis: The number of nucleated cells in each sample was estimated by amplification of reference gene primers within the assay. Sequence reads were collapsed and filtered to measure the absolute abundance of every unique TCRbeta CDR3 rearrangement. For each sample, productive Simpson clonality was calculated as the square root of Simpson's diversity index across productive rearrangements. In its TCRdb copy, this immuneACCESS table keeps in-frame sequences only and misses some clones. Where compared with another copy, unresolved V genes explain less than half of these, and the others have no known cause. From that table come the V and J calls and clone size; the DNA was used to work out D and trimming. The sample data list 100,000 to 150,000 clones, and roughly 91% of these were observed just once. The biggest ten clones account for about 4.4% of the sample.

This entry is derived from a study of blood T cell repertoires in COVID-19 (dated by TCRdb to between 2020 and 2021). Study-wide context: The collaborator samples originated in the United States, Italy and Spain and spanned the acute and convalescent phases of COVID-19. Samples came from the ongoing ImmuneRACE study (first 160 participants) plus 1,254 subjects from 6 global collaborators. The repertoires were made available in a free public database intended to serve as a resource for research on the immune response to SARS-CoV-2. The sample metadata nearly always contained a de-identified subject ID, COVID-19 status, age in years and sex. Where HLA class I and class II types were available, the types were taken from metadata supplied by the sample provider, not from assay-based typing. The dataset comprised deeply sampled blood TCRbeta repertoires from subjects exposed to, actively infected with, or recovered from COVID-19. The prospective study material was composed of cDNA or gDNA derived from T cells, B-cell-depleted T cells, or PBMCs. What the work shows at the level of the full study, not this receptor alone: The quantity of clinical and demographic metadata differed by source and by participant and was supplied without curation.

At one collaborating source in Seattle, patients were enrolled during active infection and were followed longitudinally through the course of disease. Whole blood was collected in K2EDTA tubes by collaborating institutions according to the institutions' own protocols. For TCRbeta analysis, collaborators shipped samples in one of three forms: frozen whole blood, isolated PBMCs, or DNA extracted from either of those sample types. The CDR1 and CDR2 encoded by the germline V gene (reference sequence) are GTSNPN and SVGIG. For this chain, trimming is 1 base at the V end and 6 bases at the J end, and the number of junction bases without a gene match is 9. The CDR3, from cysteine to phenylalanine, totals 15 residues. Just the 45-base CDR3 DNA is kept, in frame starting at base 1.

The sample consisted of peripheral blood. The TCR originated in a man aged 60-69 years with COVID-19, enrolled during active disease. The chain employs TRBV30 and TRBJ1-3; TRBD1 agrees with 7 junctional bases. The sequence in DNA is TGTGCCTGGAGTGGACAGGGACTTTGGGTAAACACCATATATTTT. This sequence encodes CAWSGQGLWVNTIYF. With the portions outside the CDR3 filled from the reference TRBV30 and TRBJ1-3 genes, the complete variable region becomes SQTIHQWPATLVQPVGSPLSLECTVEGTSNPNLYWYRQAAGRGLQLLFYSVGIGQISSEVPQNLSASRPQDRQFILSSKKLLLSDSGFYLCAWSGQGLWVNTIYFGEGSWLTVV.